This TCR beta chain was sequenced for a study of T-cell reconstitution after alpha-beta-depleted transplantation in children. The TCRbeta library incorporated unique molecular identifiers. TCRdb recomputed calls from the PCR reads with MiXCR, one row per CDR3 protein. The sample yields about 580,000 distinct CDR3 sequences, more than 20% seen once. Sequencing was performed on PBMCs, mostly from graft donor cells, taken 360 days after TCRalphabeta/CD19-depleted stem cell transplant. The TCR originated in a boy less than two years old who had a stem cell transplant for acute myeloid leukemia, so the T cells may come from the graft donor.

CDR3 sequence (DNA): TGTGCCAGCAGGTCACGTCTCGGGAGATCAGCCCTCCACTTT. Protein product: CASRSRLGRSALHF. The gene calls are TRBV12-3 or TRBV12-4 and TRBJ1-6; D gene ambiguous. Trimming removed 6 bases at V and 14 bases at J, with 20 bases between. The CDR3 is made up of 14 amino acids.